The 2 T cell receptor beta chains below were found in one sample sequenced in a study of T cell repertoires in aging, cancer and after chemotherapy. TCR beta rearrangements were amplified from peripheral blood genomic DNA. TRB rearrangements spanning V, D and J were amplified using mixed TRB-A/B primers. TCRdb reanalysed the multiplex PCR reads using MiXCR and keeps one entry per CDR3 protein. The sample lists 2,000 to 3,000 distinct CDR3 sequences, 45% to 55% occurring once. The sample was blood. The receptors were sampled from a human donor with a blood cancer.

The V and J genes are TRBV20-1 and TRBJ2-1; D not certain. Germline CDR1 is DFQATT and CDR2 is SNEGSKA (reference sequence). Trimming left V 3 bases short and J 2 bases short, with 14 bases between. This CDR3 contains 15 residues. CDR3 nucleotide sequence: TGCAGTGCTAGCGACTCCTGGGCTACCTACAATGAGCAGTTCTTC. This codes for CSASDSWATYNEQFF.

To note about this clonotype: A much larger clone sits a single nucleotide away, making a read error possible. This sequence joins TRBV6-5 and TRBJ2-5, with a tentative D call TRBD2 (5 bases). The CDR3 length is 12 residues. V was shortened by 7 bases and J by 5 bases, with 11 bases between the two germline ends. CDR1 MNHEY and CDR2 SVGAGI come from the germline V gene. Here the CDR3 DNA reads TGTGCCAGCACTAGCAGGCGGGAGACCCAGTACTTC. Protein sequence: CASTSRRETQYF.